This T cell receptor (beta chain) was identified during a study of technical replicates of blood from a handful of donors. CDR3 length: 14 residues. Germline CDR1 is MNHNS and CDR2 is SASEGT. Trimming removed 6 bases at V and 8 bases at J, with 16 bases between. Method: immunoSEQ multiplex PCR; TCRdb's copy keeps in-frame clones and lacks some. The table shows 55,000 to 75,000 clones, with about 95% occurring only once. This sequence originates from a human donor in good health. Some clones in this sample may be carry-over from other donors' samples. This chain joins TRBV6-1 and TRBJ1-4, with D perhaps TRBD1 (6 bases). Sequenced: PBMCs. The CDR3 here is CASSRWTAGEKLFF. CDR3 nucleotides: TGTGCCAGCAGCAGATGGACAGCTGGGGAAAAACTGTTTTTT.